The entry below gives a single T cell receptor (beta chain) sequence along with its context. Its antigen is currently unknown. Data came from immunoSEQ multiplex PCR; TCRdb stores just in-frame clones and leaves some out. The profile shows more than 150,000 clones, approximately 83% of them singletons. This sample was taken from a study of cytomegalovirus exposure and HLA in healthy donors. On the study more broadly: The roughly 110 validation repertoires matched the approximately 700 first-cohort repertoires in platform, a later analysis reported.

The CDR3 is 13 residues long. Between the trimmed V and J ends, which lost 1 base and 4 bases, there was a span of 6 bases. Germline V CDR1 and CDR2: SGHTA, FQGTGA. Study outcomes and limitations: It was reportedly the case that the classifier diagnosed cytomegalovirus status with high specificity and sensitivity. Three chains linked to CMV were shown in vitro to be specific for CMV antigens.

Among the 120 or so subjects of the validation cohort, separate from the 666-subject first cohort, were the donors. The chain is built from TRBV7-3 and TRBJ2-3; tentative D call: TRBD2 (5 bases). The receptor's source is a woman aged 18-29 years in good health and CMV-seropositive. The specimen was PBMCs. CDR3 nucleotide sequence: TGTGCCAGCAGCTTAAGGGAGTCAGATACGCAGTATTTT. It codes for CASSLRESDTQYF.